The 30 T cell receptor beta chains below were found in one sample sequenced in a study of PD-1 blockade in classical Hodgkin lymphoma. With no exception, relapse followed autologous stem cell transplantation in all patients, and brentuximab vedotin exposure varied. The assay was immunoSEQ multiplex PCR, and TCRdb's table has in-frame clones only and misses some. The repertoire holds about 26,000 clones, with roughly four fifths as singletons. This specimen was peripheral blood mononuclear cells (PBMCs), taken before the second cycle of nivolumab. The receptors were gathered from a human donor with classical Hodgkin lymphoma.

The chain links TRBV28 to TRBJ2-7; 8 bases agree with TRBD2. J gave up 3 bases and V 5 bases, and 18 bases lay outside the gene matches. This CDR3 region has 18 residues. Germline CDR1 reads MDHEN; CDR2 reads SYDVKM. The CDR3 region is CASSLPRRSGGRDYEQYF. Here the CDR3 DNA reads TGTGCCAGCAGTCTACCTCGGAGGAGCGGGGGAAGAGACTACGAGCAGTACTTC.

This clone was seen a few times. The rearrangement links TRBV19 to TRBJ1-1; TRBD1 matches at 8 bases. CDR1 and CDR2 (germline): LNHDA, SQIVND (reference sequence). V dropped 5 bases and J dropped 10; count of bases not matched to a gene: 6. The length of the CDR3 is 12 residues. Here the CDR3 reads CASSVTGGRAFF. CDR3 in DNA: TGTGCCAGTAGTGTAACAGGGGGAAGAGCTTTCTTT.

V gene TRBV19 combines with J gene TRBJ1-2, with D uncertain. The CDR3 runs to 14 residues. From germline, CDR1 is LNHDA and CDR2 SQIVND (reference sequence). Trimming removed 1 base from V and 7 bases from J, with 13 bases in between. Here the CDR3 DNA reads TGTGCCAGTAGTATAGGCGGACCTTTGGGTGGCTACACCTTC. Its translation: CASSIGGPLGGYTF.

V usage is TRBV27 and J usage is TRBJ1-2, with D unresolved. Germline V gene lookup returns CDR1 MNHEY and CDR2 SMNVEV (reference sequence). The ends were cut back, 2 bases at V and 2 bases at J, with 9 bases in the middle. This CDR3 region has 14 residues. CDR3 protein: CASSLGLGNYGYTF. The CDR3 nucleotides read TGTGCCAGCAGTTTAGGACTGGGGAACTATGGCTACACCTTC.

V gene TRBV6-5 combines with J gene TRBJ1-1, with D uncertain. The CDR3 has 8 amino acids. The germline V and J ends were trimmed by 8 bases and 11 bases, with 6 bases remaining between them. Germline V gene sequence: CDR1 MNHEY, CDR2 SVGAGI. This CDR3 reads CASGSAFF. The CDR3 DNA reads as TGTGCCAGCGGATCGGCTTTCTTT.

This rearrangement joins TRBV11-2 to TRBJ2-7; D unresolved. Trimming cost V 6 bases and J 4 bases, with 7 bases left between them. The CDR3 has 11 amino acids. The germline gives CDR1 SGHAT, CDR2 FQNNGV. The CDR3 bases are TGTGCCAGCAGGAGAGGTTACGAGCAGTACTTC. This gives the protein CASRRGYEQYF.

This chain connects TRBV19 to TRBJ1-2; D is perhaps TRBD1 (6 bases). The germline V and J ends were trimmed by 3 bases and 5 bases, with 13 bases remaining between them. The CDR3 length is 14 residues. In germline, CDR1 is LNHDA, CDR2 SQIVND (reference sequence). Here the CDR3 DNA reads TGTGCCAGTAGTATTTTTAAGGGGGATTATGGCTACACCTTC. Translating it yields CASSIFKGDYGYTF.

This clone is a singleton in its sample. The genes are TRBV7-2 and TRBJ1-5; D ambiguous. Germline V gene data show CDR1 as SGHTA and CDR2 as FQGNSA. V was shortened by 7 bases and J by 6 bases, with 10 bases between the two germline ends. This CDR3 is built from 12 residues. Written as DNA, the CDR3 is TGTGCCAGCAACAGTGAGGGTCAGCCCCAGCATTTT. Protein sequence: CASNSEGQPQHF.

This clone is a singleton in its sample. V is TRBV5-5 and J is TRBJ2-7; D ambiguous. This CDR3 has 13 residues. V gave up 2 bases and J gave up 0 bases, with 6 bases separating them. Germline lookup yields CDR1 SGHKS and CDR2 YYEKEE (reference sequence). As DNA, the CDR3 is TGTGCCAGCAGCTTCGCTCCCTCCTACGAGCAGTACTTC. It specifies CASSFAPSYEQYF.

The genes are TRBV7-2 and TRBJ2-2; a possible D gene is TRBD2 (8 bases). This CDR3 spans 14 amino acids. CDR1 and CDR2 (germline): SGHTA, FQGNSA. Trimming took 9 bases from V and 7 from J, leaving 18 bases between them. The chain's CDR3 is CASREGQGGGELFF. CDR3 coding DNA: TGTGCCAGTCGGGAGGGTCAGGGGGGCGGGGAGCTGTTTTTT.

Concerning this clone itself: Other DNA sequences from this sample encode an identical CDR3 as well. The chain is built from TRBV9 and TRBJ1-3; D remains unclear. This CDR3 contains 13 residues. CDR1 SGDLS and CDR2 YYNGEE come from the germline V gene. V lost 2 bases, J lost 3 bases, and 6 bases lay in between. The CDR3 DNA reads TGTGCCAGCAGCGTTGAGGGTGGAAACACCATATATTTT. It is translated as CASSVEGGNTIYF. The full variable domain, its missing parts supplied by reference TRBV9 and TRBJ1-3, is DSGVTQTPKHLITATGQRVTLRCSPRSGDLSVYWYQQSLDQGLQFLIQYYNGEERAKGNILERFSAQQFPDLHSELNLSSLELGDSALYFCASSVEGGNTIYFGEGSWLTVV.

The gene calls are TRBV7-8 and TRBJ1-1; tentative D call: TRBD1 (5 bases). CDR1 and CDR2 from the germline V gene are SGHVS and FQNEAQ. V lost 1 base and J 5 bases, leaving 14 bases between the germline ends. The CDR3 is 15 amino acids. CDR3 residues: CASSLEIRARTEAFF. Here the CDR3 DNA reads TGTGCCAGCAGCTTAGAAATCAGGGCACGGACTGAAGCTTTCTTT.

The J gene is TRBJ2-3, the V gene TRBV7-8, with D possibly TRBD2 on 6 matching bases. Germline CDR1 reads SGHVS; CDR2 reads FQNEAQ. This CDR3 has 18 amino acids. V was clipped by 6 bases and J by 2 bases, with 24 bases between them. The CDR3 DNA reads TGTGCCAGCAGACATTTCCTTTATAGCGGCGGGACCACAGATACGCAGTATTTT. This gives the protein CASRHFLYSGGTTDTQYF.

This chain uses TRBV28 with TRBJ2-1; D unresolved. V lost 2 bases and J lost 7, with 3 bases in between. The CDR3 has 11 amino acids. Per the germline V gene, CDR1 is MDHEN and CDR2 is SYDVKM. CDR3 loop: CASSLENEQFF. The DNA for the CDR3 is TGTGCCAGCAGTTTAGAGAATGAGCAGTTCTTC.

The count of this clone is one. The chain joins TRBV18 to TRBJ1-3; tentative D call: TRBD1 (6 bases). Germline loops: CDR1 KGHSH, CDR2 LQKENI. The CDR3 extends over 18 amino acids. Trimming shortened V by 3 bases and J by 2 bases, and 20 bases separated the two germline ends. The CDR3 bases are TGTGCCAGCTCACCGTCCTCGAACCAGGGGACCCCTGGAAACACCATATATTTT. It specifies CASSPSSNQGTPGNTIYF.

The CDR3 DNA reads TGTGCCAGCAGCGTCGGTAGTGAACAGACCCAGTACTTC. Its translation is CASSVGSEQTQYF. This sequence joins TRBV9 and TRBJ2-5, with D hard to call. The germline V gene encodes CDR1 SGDLS and CDR2 YYNGEE. Between the trimmed V and J ends, which lost 2 bases and 6 bases, there was a span of 11 bases. The CDR3 is 13 residues long.

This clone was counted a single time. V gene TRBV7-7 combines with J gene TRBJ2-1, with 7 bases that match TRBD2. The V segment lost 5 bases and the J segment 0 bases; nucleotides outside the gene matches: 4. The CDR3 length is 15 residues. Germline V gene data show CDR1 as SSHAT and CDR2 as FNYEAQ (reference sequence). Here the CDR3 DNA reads TGTGCCAGCAGCCGCGGACTAGACTCCTACAATGAGCAGTTCTTC. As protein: CASSRGLDSYNEQFF.

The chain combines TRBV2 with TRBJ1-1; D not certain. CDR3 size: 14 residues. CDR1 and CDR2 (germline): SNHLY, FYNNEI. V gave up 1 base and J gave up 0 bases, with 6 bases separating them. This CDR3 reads CASSEGTLNTEAFF. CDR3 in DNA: TGTGCCAGCAGTGAAGGGACCTTGAACACTGAAGCTTTCTTT.

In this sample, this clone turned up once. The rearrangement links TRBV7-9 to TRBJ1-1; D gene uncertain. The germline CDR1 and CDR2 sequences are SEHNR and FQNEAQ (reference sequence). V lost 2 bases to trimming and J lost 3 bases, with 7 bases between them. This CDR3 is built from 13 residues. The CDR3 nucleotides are TGTGCCAGCAGCTTAAGCGGTTACACTGAAGCTTTCTTT. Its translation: CASSLSGYTEAFF.

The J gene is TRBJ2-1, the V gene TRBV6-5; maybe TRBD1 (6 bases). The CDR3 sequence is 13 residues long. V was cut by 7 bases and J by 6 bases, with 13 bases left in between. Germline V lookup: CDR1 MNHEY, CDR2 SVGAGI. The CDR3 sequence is CASTWGQGNEQFF. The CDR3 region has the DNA TGTGCCAGCACCTGGGGGCAGGGCAATGAGCAGTTCTTC.

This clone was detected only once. The DNA for the CDR3 is TGTGCCAGCAGCCCACAGGGGGCCTCCTACGAGCAGTACTTC. Protein product: CASSPQGASYEQYF. This chain links TRBV5-6 with TRBJ2-7; 9 bases match TRBD1. The CDR3 totals 14 residues. Trimming took 4 bases from V and 0 from J; bases not matched to a gene: 2. Germline V gene data show CDR1 as SGHDT and CDR2 as YYEEEE.

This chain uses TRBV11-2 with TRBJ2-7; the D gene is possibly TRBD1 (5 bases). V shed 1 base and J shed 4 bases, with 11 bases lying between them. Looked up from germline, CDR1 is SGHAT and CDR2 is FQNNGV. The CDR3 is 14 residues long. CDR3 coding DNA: TGTGCCAGCAGCTTAGGACAGCAGATGTACGAGCAGTACTTC. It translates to CASSLGQQMYEQYF.

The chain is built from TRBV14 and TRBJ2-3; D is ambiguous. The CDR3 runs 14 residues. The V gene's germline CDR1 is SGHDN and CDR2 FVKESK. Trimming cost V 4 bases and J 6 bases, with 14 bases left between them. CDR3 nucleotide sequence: TGTGCCAGCAGCCCCCAGCAGGTTCACGATACGCAGTATTTT. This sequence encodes CASSPQQVHDTQYF.

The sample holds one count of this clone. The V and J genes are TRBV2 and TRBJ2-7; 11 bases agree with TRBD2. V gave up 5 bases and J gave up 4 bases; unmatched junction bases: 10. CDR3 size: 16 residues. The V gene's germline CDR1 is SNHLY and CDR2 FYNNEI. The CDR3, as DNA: TGTGCCAGCAGTAACTTAGCGGGGGGGAATCCTTACGAGCAGTACTTC. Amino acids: CASSNLAGGNPYEQYF.

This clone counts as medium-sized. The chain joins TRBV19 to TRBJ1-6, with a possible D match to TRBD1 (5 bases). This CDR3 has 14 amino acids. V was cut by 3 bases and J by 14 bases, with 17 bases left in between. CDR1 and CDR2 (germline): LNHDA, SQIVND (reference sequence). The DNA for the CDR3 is TGTGCCAGTAGTATGGGTCCGACCGTAGGGGCCCTCCACTTT. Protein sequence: CASSMGPTVGALHF.

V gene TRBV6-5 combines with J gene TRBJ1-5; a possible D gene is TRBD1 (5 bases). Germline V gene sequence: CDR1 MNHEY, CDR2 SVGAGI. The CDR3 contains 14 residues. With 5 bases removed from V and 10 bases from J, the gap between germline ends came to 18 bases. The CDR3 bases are TGTGCCAGCAGTGCGACAGCTAAGTTTTCCCCCCAGCATTTT. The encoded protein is CASSATAKFSPQHF.

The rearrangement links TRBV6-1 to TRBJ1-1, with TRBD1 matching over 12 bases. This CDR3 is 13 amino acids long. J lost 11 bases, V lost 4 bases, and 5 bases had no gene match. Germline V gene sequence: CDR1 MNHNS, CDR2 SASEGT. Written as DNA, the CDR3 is TGTGCCAGCAGTGGGGACAGGGGGCGAGGCGCTTTCTTT. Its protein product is CASSGDRGRGAFF.

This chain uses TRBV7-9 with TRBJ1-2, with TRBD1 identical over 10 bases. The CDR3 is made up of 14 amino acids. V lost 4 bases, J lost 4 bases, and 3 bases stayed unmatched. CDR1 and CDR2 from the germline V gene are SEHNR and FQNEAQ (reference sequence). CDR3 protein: CASSYGTGVYGYTF. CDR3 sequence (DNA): TGTGCCAGCAGCTACGGGACAGGGGTCTATGGCTACACCTTC.

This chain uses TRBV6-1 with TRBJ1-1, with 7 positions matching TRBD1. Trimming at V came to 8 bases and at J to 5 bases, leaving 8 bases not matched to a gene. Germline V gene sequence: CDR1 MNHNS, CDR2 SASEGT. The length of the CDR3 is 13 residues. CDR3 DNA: TGTGCCAGCTCACAAGGGGGCCTGACTGAAGCTTTCTTT. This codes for CASSQGGLTEAFF.

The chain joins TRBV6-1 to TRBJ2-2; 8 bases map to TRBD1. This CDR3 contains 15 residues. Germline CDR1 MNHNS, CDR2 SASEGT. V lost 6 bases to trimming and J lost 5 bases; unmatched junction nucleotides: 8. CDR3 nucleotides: TGTGCCAGCAGACCGGACAGGGATAGGACCGGGGAGCTGTTTTTT. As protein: CASRPDRDRTGELFF.